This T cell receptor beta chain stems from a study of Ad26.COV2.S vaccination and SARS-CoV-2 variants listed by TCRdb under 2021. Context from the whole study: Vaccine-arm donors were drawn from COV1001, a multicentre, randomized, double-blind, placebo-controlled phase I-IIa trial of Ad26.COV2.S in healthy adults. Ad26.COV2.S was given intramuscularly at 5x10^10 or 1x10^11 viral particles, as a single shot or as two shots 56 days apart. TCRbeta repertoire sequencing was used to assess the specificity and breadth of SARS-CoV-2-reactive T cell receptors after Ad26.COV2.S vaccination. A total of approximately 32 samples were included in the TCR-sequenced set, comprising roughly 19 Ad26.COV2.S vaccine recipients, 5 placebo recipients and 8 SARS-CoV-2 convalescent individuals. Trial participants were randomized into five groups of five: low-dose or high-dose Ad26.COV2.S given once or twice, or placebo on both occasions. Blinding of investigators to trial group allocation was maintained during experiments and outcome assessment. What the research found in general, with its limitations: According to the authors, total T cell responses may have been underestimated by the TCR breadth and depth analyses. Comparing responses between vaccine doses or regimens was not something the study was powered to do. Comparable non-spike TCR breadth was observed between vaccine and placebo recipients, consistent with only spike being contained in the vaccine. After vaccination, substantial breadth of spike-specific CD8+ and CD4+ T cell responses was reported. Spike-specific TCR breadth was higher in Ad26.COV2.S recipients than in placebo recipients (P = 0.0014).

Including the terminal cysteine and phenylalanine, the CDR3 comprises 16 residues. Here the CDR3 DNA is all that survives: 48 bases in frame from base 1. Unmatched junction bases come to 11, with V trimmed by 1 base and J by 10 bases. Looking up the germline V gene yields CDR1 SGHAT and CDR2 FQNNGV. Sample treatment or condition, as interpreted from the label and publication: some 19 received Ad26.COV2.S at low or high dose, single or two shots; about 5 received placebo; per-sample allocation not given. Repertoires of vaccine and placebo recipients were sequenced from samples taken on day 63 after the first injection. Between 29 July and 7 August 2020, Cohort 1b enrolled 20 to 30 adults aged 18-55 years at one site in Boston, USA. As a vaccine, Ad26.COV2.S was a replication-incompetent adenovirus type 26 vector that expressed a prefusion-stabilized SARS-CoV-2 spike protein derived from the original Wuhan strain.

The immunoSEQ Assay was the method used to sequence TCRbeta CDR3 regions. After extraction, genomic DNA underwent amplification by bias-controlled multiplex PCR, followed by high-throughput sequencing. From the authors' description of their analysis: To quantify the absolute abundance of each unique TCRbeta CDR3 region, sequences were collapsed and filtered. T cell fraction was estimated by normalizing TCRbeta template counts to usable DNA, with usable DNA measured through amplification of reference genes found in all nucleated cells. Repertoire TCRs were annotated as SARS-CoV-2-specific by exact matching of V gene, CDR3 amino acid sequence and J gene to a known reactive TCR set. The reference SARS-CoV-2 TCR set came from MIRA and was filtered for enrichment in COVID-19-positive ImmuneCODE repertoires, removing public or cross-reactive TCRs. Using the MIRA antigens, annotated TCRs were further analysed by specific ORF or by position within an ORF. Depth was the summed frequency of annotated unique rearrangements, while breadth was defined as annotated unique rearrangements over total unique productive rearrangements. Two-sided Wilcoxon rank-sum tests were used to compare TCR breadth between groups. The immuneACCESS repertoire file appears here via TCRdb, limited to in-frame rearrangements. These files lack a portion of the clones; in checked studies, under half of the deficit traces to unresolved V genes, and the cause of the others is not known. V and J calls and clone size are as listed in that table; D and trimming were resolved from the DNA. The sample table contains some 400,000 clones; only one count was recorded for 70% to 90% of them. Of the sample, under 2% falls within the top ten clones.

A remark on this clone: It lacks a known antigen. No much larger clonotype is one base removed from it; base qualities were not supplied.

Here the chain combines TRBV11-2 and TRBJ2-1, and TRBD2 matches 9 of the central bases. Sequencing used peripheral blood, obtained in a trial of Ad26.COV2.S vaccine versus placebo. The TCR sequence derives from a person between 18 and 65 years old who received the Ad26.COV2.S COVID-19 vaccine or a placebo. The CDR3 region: CASSLAAGTSLGEQFF. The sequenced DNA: TGTGCCAGCAGCTTAGCGGCCGGGACTAGCTTAGGAGAGCAGTTCTTC.